A few counts support the clone carrying this T cell receptor beta chain. Its antigen is still unknown. The time point was: patch test 3, about 24 weeks after DPC sensitization. Treatment noted: therapeutic diphenylcyclopropenone sensitization with weekly scalp DPC. This sample is part of a study of human T cells and chemical hapten exposure. Study outcomes and limitations: Versus controls, expanded TCRs had significantly more large CDR3 similarity clusters.

TCRdb redid the calling of the RACE reads with MiXCR, one entry per CDR3 protein. The table lists 150,000 to 200,000 distinct CDR3 sequences, roughly a quarter of them singletons. The germline CDR1 and CDR2 sequences are DFQATT and SNEGSKA (reference sequence). V lost 5 bases and J 5 bases, leaving 9 bases between the germline ends. The CDR3 is 12 amino acids. The rearrangement uses TRBV20-1 and TRBJ2-2; D gene uncertain. This clonotype was obtained from a middle-aged woman with alopecia areata. Some clones in this sample may be carry-over from other donors' samples. Specimen: whole blood, collected in connection with sensitization to the hapten diphenylcyclopropenone (DPC). The CDR3: CSAHFGTGELFF. In DNA, the CDR3 is TGCAGTGCTCACTTCGGGACCGGGGAGCTGTTTTTT.